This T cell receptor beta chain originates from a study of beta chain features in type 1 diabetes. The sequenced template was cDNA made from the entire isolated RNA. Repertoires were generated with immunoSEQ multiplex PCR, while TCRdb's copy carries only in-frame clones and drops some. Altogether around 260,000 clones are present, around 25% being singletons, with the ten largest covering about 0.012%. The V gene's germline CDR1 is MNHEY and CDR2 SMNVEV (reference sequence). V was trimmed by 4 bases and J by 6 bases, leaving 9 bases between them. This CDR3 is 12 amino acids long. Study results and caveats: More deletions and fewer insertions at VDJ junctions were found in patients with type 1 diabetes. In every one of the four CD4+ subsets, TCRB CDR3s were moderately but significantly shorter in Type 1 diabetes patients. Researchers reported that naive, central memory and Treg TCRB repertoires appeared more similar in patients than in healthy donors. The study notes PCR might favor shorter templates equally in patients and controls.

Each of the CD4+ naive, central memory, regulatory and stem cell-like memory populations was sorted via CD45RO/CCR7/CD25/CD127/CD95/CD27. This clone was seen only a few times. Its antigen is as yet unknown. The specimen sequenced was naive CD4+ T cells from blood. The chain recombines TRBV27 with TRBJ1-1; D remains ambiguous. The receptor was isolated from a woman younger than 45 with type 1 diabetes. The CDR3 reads CASSSTSAEAFF. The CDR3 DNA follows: TGTGCCAGCAGTTCCACCAGCGCTGAAGCTTTCTTT.